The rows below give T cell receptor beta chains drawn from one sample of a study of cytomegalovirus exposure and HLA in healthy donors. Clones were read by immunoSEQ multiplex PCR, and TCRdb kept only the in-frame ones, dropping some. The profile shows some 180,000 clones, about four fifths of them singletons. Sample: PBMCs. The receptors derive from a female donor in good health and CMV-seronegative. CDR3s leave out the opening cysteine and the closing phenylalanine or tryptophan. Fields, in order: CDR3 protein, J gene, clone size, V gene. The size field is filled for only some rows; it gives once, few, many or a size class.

CDR3aa: ASSAYVGGGNSGDTDTQY; j_gene: TRBJ2-3; abundance: NA; v_gene: TRBV11-3
CDR3aa: ASSLFGLGGTDTQY; j_gene: TRBJ2-3; abundance: NA; v_gene: TRBV27
CDR3aa: ASSLVQGAYTEAF; j_gene: TRBJ1-1; abundance: NA; v_gene: TRBV5-5
CDR3aa: ASSLLGSVPTSSYEQY; j_gene: TRBJ2-7; abundance: NA; v_gene: TRBV27
CDR3aa: ASSQPQGTNEQY; j_gene: TRBJ2-7; abundance: few; v_gene: TRBV4-1
CDR3aa: ASSLAGVNTEAF; j_gene: TRBJ1-1; abundance: NA; v_gene: TRBV7-9
CDR3aa: ASSSYSGNDEQY; j_gene: TRBJ2-7; abundance: NA; v_gene: TRBV9
CDR3aa: ASSSYLGARDTQY; j_gene: TRBJ2-3; abundance: NA; v_gene: TRBV11-1
CDR3aa: ASRRDRETEQY; j_gene: TRBJ2-7; abundance: NA; v_gene: TRBV2
CDR3aa: ASSLGAFIPDTQY; j_gene: TRBJ2-3; abundance: NA; v_gene: TRBV5-1
CDR3aa: ASSSLAGAYNEQF; j_gene: TRBJ2-1; abundance: NA; v_gene: TRBV7-3
CDR3aa: ASSVTGSDEQY; j_gene: TRBJ2-7; abundance: NA; v_gene: TRBV5-1
CDR3aa: ASNRDIGYGYT; j_gene: TRBJ1-2; abundance: NA; v_gene: TRBV5-1
CDR3aa: ASSFRGNYDEQF; j_gene: TRBJ2-1; abundance: NA; v_gene: TRBV5-1
CDR3aa: ASSPGTGVAEQY; j_gene: TRBJ2-7; abundance: NA; v_gene: TRBV27
CDR3aa: ASSSTSGAF; j_gene: TRBJ1-1; abundance: NA; v_gene: TRBV6-1
CDR3aa: ASSARVRDTEAF; j_gene: TRBJ1-1; abundance: NA; v_gene: TRBV19
CDR3aa: ASSLMGSEQY; j_gene: NA; abundance: NA; v_gene: TRBV27
CDR3aa: ASSLEGRATEAF; j_gene: TRBJ1-1; abundance: NA; v_gene: TRBV7-9
CDR3aa: ASMGRDSYEQY; j_gene: TRBJ2-7; abundance: few; v_gene: TRBV7-2
CDR3aa: ASSPWGSGSYEQY; j_gene: TRBJ2-7; abundance: NA; v_gene: TRBV9
CDR3aa: ASSLVGDEKLF; j_gene: TRBJ1-4; abundance: NA; v_gene: TRBV5-1